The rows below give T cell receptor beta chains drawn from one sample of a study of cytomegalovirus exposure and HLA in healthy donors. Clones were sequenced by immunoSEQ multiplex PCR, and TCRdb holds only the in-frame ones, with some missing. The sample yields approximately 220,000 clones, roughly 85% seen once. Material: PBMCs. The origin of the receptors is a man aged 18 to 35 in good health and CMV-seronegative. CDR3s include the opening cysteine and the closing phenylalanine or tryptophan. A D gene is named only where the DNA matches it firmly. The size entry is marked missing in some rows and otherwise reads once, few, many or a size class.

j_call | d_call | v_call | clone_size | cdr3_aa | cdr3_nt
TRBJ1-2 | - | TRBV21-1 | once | CASSKKGQGINGYTF | TGTGCCAGCAGCAAAAAGGGACAGGGAATAAATGGCTACACCTTC
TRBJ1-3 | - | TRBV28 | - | CASRTNRNTIYF | TGTGCCAGCAGGACCAACAGGAACACCATATATTTT
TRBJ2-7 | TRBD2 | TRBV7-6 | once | CASAREETYEQYF | TGTGCCAGCGCGCGGGAGGAAACCTACGAGCAGTACTTC
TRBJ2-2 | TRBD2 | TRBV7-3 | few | CASGLAGVNTGELFF | TGTGCCAGCGGGCTAGCGGGAGTTAACACCGGGGAGCTGTTTTTT
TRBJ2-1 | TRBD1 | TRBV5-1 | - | CASSLGGPGTGGDNEQFF | TGCGCCAGCAGCTTGGGGGGCCCCGGGACAGGGGGTGACAATGAGCAGTTCTTC
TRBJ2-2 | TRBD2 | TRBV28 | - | CASSVSGSDTGELFF | TGTGCCAGCAGTGTCAGCGGGAGTGACACCGGGGAGCTGTTTTTT
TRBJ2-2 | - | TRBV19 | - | CASIPGFGNTGELFF | TGTGCCAGTATCCCGGGATTCGGGAACACCGGGGAGCTGTTTTTT
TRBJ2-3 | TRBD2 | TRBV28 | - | CASSSGRADADTQYF | TGTGCCAGCAGTAGCGGGAGAGCCGACGCAGATACGCAGTATTTT
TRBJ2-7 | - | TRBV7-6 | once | CASTPLDSPYEQYF | TGTGCCAGCACCCCCCTGGACAGTCCCTACGAGCAGTACTTC
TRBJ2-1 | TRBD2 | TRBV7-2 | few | CASSFQSGIDYNEQFF | TGTGCCAGCAGCTTCCAGAGCGGGATAGACTACAATGAGCAGTTCTTC
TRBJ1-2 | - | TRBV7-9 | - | CASSFQGNYGYTF | TGTGCCAGCAGCTTTCAGGGGAACTATGGCTACACCTTC
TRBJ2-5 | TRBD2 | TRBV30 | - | CAATTSGQETQYF | TGTGCCGCGACTACTAGCGGCCAAGAGACCCAGTACTTC
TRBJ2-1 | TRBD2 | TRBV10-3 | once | CAISESTRGLAGGPGFF | TGTGCCATCAGTGAGTCGACGAGGGGACTAGCGGGAGGGCCCGGGTTCTTC
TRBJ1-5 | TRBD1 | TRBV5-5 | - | CASSLAGGGDQPQHF | TGTGCCAGCAGCTTGGCAGGGGGCGGTGATCAGCCCCAGCATTTT
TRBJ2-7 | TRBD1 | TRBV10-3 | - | CAISGTGGEYEQYF | TGTGCCATCAGCGGGACAGGGGGCGAATACGAGCAGTACTTC
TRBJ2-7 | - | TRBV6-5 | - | CASSLRDTEAYEQYF | TGTGCCAGCAGTCTCCGGGACACTGAAGCCTACGAGCAGTACTTC
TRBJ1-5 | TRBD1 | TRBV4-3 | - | CASSQDRQGAGNQPQHF | TGCGCCAGCAGCCAAGATCGCCAGGGGGCTGGCAATCAGCCCCAGCATTTT
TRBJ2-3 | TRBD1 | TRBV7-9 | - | CASSIGTGATDTQYF | TGTGCCAGCAGCATCGGGACAGGGGCAACAGATACGCAGTATTTT
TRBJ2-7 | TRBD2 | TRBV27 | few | CASSYVGGVDEQYF | TGTGCCAGCAGTTACGTCGGGGGGGTCGACGAGCAGTACTTC
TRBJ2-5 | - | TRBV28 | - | CASSLVGTNQETQYF | TGTGCCAGCAGTTTAGTGGGGACAAACCAAGAGACCCAGTACTTC
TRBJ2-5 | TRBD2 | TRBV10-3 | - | CAISRIAGDLSEQYF | TGTGCCATCAGTCGCATAGCGGGTGATTTGTCGGAGCAGTACTTC
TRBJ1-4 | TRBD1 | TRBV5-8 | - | CASSLGGTGVPNEKLFF | TGTGCCAGCAGCTTGGGGGGGACAGGGGTCCCAAATGAAAAACTGTTTTTT
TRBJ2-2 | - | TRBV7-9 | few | CASSFQGSTGELFF | TGTGCCAGCAGCTTCCAGGGTTCCACCGGGGAGCTGTTTTTT
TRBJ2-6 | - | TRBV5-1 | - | CASSFRGQNSGANVLTF | TGCGCCAGCAGCTTTAGGGGCCAAAACTCTGGGGCCAACGTCCTGACTTTC
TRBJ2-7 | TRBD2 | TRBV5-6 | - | CASSRWTSGGVLAHEQYF | TGTGCCAGCAGCCGCTGGACTAGCGGGGGGGTCTTAGCCCACGAGCAGTACTTC
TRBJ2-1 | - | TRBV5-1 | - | CASSPPRDSYNEQFF | TGCGCCAGCAGCCCCCCCCGGGACTCCTACAATGAGCAGTTCTTC
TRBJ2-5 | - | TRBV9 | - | CASSASGITGREETQYF | TGTGCCAGCAGCGCGAGTGGGATTACAGGGAGGGAAGAGACCCAGTACTTC
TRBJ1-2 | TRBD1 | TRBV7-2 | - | CASSPPPGTGDSSYGYTF | TGTGCCAGCAGCCCTCCGCCGGGGACAGGGGATAGTAGCTATGGCTACACCTTC
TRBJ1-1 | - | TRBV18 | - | CASSRNRDTGNTEAFF | TGTGCCAGCTCACGAAACCGGGACACGGGGAACACTGAAGCTTTCTTT
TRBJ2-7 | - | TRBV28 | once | CASSFQVPMEQYF | TGTGCCAGCAGTTTCCAGGTTCCCATGGAGCAGTACTTC
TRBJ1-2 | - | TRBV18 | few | CASSNSGDFTF | TGTGCCAGCTCGAACTCTGGGGACTTTACCTTC
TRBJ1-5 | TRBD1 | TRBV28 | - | CASSTPGQGLAQPQHF | TGTGCCAGCAGTACTCCGGGACAGGGATTGGCTCAGCCCCAGCATTTT
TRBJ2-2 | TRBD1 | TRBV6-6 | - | CASSPHRGEPTGELFF | TGTGCCAGCAGTCCTCACAGGGGGGAACCAACCGGGGAGCTGTTTTTT
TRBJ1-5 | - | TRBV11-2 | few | CASSLTGTHNQPQHF | TGTGCCAGCAGCTTAACCGGGACACATAATCAGCCCCAGCATTTT
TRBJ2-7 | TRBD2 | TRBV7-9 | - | CASSPNLAGVTYEQYF | TGTGCCAGCAGCCCGAACCTAGCGGGAGTAACCTACGAGCAGTACTTC
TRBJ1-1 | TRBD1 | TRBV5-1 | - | CASSWDSPKTEAFF | TGCGCCAGCAGCTGGGACAGCCCGAAGACTGAAGCTTTCTTT
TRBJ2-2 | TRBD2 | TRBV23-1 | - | CASSTVSSGRVVGELFF | TGCGCCAGCAGCACCGTGTCTAGCGGGAGGGTTGTCGGGGAGCTGTTTTTT
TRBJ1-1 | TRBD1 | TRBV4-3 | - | CASSQAGEQGRGAFF | TGCGCCAGCAGCCAAGCGGGTGAACAGGGGCGGGGAGCTTTCTTT
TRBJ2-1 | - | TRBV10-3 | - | CAISEFDGSGEPYNEQFF | TGTGCCATCAGTGAATTCGATGGTTCAGGGGAACCCTACAATGAGCAGTTCTTC
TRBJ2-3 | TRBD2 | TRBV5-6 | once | CASSRELAARSIDTQYF | TGTGCCAGCAGCCGGGAACTAGCGGCCCGTAGCATAGATACGCAGTATTTT
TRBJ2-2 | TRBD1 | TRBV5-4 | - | CASSDGDRGRTGELFF | TGTGCCAGCAGCGACGGGGACAGGGGCCGGACCGGGGAGCTGTTTTTT
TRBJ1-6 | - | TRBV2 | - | CASSDDEGTGSPLHF | TGTGCCAGCAGTGACGATGAGGGAACGGGTTCACCCCTCCACTTT
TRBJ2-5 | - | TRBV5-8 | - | CASSLGGGQGETQYF | TGTGCCAGCAGCCTCGGGGGAGGCCAAGGAGAGACCCAGTACTTC